This entry lists 14 T cell receptor beta chains sequenced from one sample in a study of T cell responses to AZD1222 COVID-19 vaccine. Sequenced by immunoSEQ multiplex PCR; TCRdb stores in-frame clones only, minus some. The profile shows some 150,000 clones, over 80% of them singletons. The sample here was peripheral blood, taken on day 0 of MenACWY control vaccination. The receptors were gathered from an adult in good health.

This sequence joins TRBV28 and TRBJ1-1; D remains unclear. V lost 6 bases, J lost 3 bases, and 11 bases lay in between. This CDR3 contains 13 residues. In germline, CDR1 is MDHEN, CDR2 SYDVKM. The CDR3 loop is CASSPGIYTEAFF. The DNA for the CDR3 is TGTGCCAGCAGCCCTGGGATCTACACTGAAGCTTTCTTT.

V usage is TRBV4-1 and J usage is TRBJ1-2; the D gene is possibly TRBD1 (6 bases). V lost 0 bases to trimming and J lost 1 base, with 21 bases between them. Germline V lookup: CDR1 MGHRA, CDR2 YSYEKL. The CDR3 length is 19 residues. CDR3 bases: TGCGCCAGCAGCCAAGATAAACCCCGGGGGGGCCCCCATAACTATGGCTACACCTTC. It is translated as CASSQDKPRGGPHNYGYTF.

This clone was seen a few times. The chain has TRBV29-1 and TRBJ2-3, with 7 positions matching TRBD1. From germline, CDR1 is SQVTM and CDR2 ANQGSEA. This CDR3 is 12 amino acids long. Trimming cost V 6 bases and J 5 bases; bases outside gene matches: 5. CDR3 nucleotide sequence: TGCAGCGTCGACAGGGAAAAAGATACGCAGTATTTT. This codes for CSVDREKDTQYF.

This clone was seen a single time. The J gene is TRBJ1-5, the V gene TRBV19, with no clear D. The germline CDR1 and CDR2 sequences are LNHDA and SQIVND (reference sequence). V lost 6 bases to trimming and J lost 6 bases, with 12 bases between them. This CDR3 has 13 residues. The CDR3 is CASSYSDTQPQHF. The CDR3 DNA reads as TGTGCCAGTAGCTACAGCGATACTCAGCCCCAGCATTTT.

The chain joins TRBV11-1 to TRBJ1-6; the match to TRBD1 covers 7 bases. Trimming cost V 3 bases and J 5 bases; bases outside gene matches: 7. This CDR3 spans 16 amino acids. The germline CDR1 and CDR2 sequences are SGHAT and FQDESV (reference sequence). CDR3 protein: CASSLRPTGNNSPLHF. CDR3 nucleotides: TGTGCCAGCAGCTTGCGCCCGACAGGGAATAATTCACCCCTCCACTTT.

The chain couples TRBV10-3 to TRBJ1-1; possibly TRBD1 for D (6 bases). CDR1 is ENHRY, CDR2 SYGVKD, per germline. The V end was cut by 6 bases, the J end by 1 base, with 12 bases between. The CDR3 covers 14 residues. The CDR3 nucleotides read TGTGCCATCAGGCTACAGGGCGCGAACACTGAAGCTTTCTTT. This gives the protein CAIRLQGANTEAFF.

This chain links TRBV3-1 (or the pseudogene TRBV3-2) with TRBJ2-7; D is undetermined. CDR1 is LGHDT and CDR2 is YNNKEL in the germline V gene (reference sequence). The V end lost 4 bases, the J end lost 2 bases, and 12 bases lay between the germline ends. This CDR3 contains 14 residues. The CDR3: CASSRLGGTYEQYF. CDR3 DNA sequence: TGTGCCAGCAGCCGTCTAGGTGGAACCTACGAGCAGTACTTC.

V usage is TRBV3-1 (or the pseudogene TRBV3-2) and J usage is TRBJ2-5, with TRBD1 as a possible D gene (6 bases). The CDR3 is 14 residues long. Per germline, CDR1 LGHDT and CDR2 YNNKEL (reference sequence). Trimming took off 4 bases at V and 4 bases at J, with 13 bases between the two ends. The CDR3 region has the DNA TGTGCCAGCAGCCGGACAGAACTAGGAGAGACCCAGTACTTC. Amino acids: CASSRTELGETQYF.

The genes are TRBV11-2 and TRBJ2-5, with D unresolved. There are 14 residues in the CDR3. The V and J ends lost 3 bases and 5 bases respectively, with 13 bases between them. Germline loops: CDR1 SGHAT, CDR2 FQNNGV. CDR3 residues: CASSLPFTRETQYF. The CDR3 bases are TGTGCCAGCAGCTTGCCTTTCACCAGGGAGACCCAGTACTTC.

This clone was recorded once. The chain is built from TRBV7-2 and TRBJ2-5; D ambiguous. V lost 6 bases and J lost 4, with 12 bases in between. The CDR3 loop spans 13 amino acids. Germline CDR1 is SGHTA and CDR2 is FQGNSA. DNA for the CDR3: TGTGCCAGCAGTCCCAGAGCTGGAGAGACCCAGTACTTC. Protein: CASSPRAGETQYF. The full variable domain, completed using reference TRBV7-2 and TRBJ2-5, is GAGVSQSPSNKVTEKGKDVELRCDPISGHTALYWYRQSLGQGLEFLIYFQGNSAPDKSGLPSDRFSAERTGGSVSTLTIQRTQQEDSAVYLCASSPRAGETQYFGPGTRLLVL.

This clone was counted a few times. The rearrangement uses TRBV6-5 and TRBJ1-6, with D tentatively TRBD1 (6 bases). CDR1 is MNHEY, CDR2 SVGAGI, per germline. Trimming removed 6 bases from V and 6 bases from J, with 12 bases in between. This CDR3 comprises 14 residues. The chain's CDR3 is CASRTTGANSPLHF. CDR3 DNA sequence: TGTGCCAGCAGGACGACAGGTGCTAATTCACCCCTCCACTTT.

The V call is TRBV10-3, the J call TRBJ2-1, with 9 positions matching TRBD1. The CDR3 is 17 residues long. From germline, CDR1 is ENHRY and CDR2 SYGVKD. The V segment lost 3 bases and the J segment 7 bases; nucleotides outside the gene matches: 13. CDR3 sequence: CAISEFDDRGDLNEQFF. CDR3 nucleotide sequence: TGTGCCATCAGTGAATTCGATGACAGGGGGGACCTTAATGAGCAGTTCTTC.

The V gene is TRBV18, the J gene TRBJ2-3, with D maybe TRBD2 (5 bases). The CDR3 length is 15 residues. The germline V and J ends were trimmed by 3 bases and 3 bases, with 13 bases remaining between them. Looked up from germline, CDR1 is KGHSH and CDR2 is LQKENI. CDR3 in DNA: TGTGCCAGCTCACCCCCTCTACGCGGGACAGATACGCAGTATTTT. This translates into CASSPPLRGTDTQYF.

The V and J genes are TRBV2 and TRBJ2-7; 8 nucleotides match TRBD1. The CDR3 loop spans 13 amino acids. Germline CDR1 SNHLY, CDR2 FYNNEI. The ends lost 7 bases at V and 4 bases at J; junction bases unmatched: 6. The CDR3 DNA sequence: TGTGCCAGCAATCCGGACAGGGCTTACGAGCAGTACTTC. Translating gives CASNPDRAYEQYF.